This T cell receptor beta chain is drawn from a study of identical twins. General study findings and limits: Beta out-of-frame sequences displayed a weaker excess of sharing between twins. Those out-of-frame alpha sequences shared by twins showed an excess of low generation probability. Whereas memory repertoires showed no such difference, abundant cord blood beta clonotypes carried fewer insertions.

Template switching created a universal primer site, and the cDNA included unique molecular identifiers. TCRdb used MiXCR to reprocess the 5' RACE reads, holding one entry per CDR3 protein. The sample yields about 250,000 distinct CDR3 sequences, around an eighth seen once. Note on this clonotype: The antigen is undetermined.

V was pared by 3 bases and J by 0 bases, with 21 bases between. The CDR3 length is 19 residues. The V gene's germline CDR1 is SGHAT and CDR2 FQNNGV. V usage is TRBV11-2 and J usage is TRBJ2-1; unclear D gene. This TCR was sampled from a woman aged 18 to 35 in good health. Sequencing was performed on memory (CD45RO+) T cells sorted from blood. The DNA for the CDR3 is TGTGCCAGCAGCTTGCTGTGGTCCAACCAGGTAGGCTCCTACAATGAGCAGTTCTTC. Amino acids: CASSLLWSNQVGSYNEQFF.